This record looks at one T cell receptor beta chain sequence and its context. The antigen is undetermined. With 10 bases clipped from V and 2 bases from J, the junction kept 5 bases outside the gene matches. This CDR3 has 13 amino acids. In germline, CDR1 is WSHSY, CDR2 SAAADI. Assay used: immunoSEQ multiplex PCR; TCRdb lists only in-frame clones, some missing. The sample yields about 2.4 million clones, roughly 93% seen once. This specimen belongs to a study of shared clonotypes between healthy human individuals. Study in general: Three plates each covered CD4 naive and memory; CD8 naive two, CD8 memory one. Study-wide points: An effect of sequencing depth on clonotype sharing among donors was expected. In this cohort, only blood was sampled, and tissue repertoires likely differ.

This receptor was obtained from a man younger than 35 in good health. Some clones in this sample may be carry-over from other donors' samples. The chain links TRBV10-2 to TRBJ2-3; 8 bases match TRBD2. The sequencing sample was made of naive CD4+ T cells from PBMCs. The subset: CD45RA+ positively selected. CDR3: CATRGGATDTQYF. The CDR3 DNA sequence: TGCGCCACCCGGGGGGGGGCCACAGATACGCAGTATTTT.